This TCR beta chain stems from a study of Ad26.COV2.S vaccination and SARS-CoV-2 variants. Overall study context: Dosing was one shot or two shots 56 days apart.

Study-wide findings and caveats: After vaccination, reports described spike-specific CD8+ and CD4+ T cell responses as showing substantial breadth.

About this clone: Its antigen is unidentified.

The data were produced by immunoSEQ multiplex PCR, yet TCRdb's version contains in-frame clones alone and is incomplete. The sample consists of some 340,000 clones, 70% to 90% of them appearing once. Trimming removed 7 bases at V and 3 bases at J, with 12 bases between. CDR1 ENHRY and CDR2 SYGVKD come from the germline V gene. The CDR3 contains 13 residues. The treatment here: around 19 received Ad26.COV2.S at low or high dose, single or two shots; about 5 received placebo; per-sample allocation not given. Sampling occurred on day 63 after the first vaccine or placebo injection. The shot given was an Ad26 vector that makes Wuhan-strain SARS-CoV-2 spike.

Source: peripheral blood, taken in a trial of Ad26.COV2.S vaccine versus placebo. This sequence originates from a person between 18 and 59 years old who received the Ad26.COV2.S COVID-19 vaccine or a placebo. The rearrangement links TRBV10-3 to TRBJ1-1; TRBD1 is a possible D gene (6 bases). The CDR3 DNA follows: TGTGCCATCACCTACAGACAGGACACTGAAGCTTTCTTT. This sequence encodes CAITYRQDTEAFF.